This note documents a single T cell receptor beta chain sequence. The antigen is not known. The data stem from a study of beta chain features in type 1 diabetes. Isolated RNA was reverse transcribed in full, so expressed TCRB transcripts were sequenced. Repertoires were generated with immunoSEQ multiplex PCR, while TCRdb's copy carries only in-frame clones and drops some. The sample comprises 200,000 to 250,000 clones, around 13% of which are singletons, and 0.015% to 0.02% rests with the top ten. The CDR3 runs to 14 residues. V lost 7 bases, J lost 1 base, and 11 bases lay in between. CDR1 and CDR2 (germline): MNHNS, SASEGT. Study results and limitations: In the patient group, naive, central memory and Treg TCRB repertoires seemed more alike than in the healthy donor group. Moderate yet significant TCRB CDR3 shortening was seen in Type 1 diabetes patients in all four CD4+ subsets. The VDJ junctions of type 1 diabetes patients carried fewer insertions and more deletions.

Sorted CD4+ subsets: naive, central memory, regulatory, stem cell-like memory (CD45RO/CCR7/CD25/CD127/CD95/CD27 panel). The chain links TRBV6-1 to TRBJ2-1; D not certain. Sequencing was done on a sample of naive CD4+ T cells from blood. This TCR was sampled from a man aged 30 to 45 with type 1 diabetes. The chain's CDR3 is CASTPEASYNEQFF. In nucleotides, the CDR3 is TGTGCCAGCACTCCAGAGGCATCCTACAATGAGCAGTTCTTC.